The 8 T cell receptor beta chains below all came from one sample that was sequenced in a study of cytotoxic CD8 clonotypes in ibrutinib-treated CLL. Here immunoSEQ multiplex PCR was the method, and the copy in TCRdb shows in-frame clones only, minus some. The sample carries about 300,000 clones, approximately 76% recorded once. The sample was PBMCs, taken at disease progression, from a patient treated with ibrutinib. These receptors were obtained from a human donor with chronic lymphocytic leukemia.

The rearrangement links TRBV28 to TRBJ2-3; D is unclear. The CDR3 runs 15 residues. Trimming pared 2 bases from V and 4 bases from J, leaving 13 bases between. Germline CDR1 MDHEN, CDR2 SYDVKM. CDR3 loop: CASSLRAPQADTQYF. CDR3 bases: TGTGCCAGCAGTTTAAGGGCACCCCAGGCAGATACGCAGTATTTT.

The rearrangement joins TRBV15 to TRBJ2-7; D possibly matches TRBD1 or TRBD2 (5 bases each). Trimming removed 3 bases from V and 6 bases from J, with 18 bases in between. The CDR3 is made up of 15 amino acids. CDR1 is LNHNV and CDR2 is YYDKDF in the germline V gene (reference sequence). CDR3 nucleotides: TGTGCCACCAGCAGCGGAGCCGGGACCACCTTCGAGCAGTACTTC. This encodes CATSSGAGTTFEQYF.

CDR3 sequence: CASSPRLLAGVLGEQFF. The CDR3 DNA reads TGTGCCAGTAGTCCCCGGTTACTAGCGGGAGTTCTTGGTGAGCAGTTCTTC. This chain links TRBV19 with TRBJ2-1, with 11 bases matching TRBD2. Germline CDR1 reads LNHDA; CDR2 reads SQIVND (reference sequence). The junction had 15 bases not matched to a gene; V was cut back by 5 bases and J by 9 bases. The CDR3 spans 17 residues.

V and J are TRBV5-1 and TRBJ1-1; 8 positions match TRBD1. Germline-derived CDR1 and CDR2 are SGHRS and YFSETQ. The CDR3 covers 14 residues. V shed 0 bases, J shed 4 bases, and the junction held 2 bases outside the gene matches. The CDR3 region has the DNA TGCGCCAGCAGCTTGGTTCAGGGGGCCACTGAAGCTTTCTTT. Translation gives CASSLVQGATEAFF.

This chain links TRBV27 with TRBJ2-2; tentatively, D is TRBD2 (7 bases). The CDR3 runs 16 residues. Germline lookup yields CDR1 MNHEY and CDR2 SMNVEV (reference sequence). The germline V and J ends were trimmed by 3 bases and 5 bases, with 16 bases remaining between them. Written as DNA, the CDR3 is TGTGCCAGCAGTTTGCTTCCCGGGGGGCTGACCGGGGAGCTGTTTTTT. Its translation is CASSLLPGGLTGELFF.

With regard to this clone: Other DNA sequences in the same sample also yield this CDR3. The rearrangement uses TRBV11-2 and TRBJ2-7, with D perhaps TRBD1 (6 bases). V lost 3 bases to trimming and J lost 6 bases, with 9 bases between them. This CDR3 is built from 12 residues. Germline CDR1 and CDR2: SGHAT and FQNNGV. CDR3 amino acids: CASSLLGAEQYF. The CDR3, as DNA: TGTGCCAGCAGCTTGTTGGGGGCCGAGCAGTACTTC.

The CDR3 nucleotides read TGCAGCGTTTCGGGCGGGAGCGTGTCCTACAATGAGCAGTTCTTC. Protein product: CSVSGGSVSYNEQFF. The rearrangement uses TRBV29-1 and TRBJ2-1; 7 bases match TRBD2. Germline-derived CDR1 and CDR2 are SQVTM and ANQGSEA. CDR3 length equals 15 residues. Germline trimming cut 5 bases from V and 1 base from J; bases unmatched to any gene: 8.

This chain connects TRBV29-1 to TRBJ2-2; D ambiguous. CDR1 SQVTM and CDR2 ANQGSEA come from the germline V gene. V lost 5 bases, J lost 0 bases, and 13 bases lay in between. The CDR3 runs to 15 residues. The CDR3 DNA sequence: TGCAGCGTTAGAGACTTCTTCGCGAACACCGGGGAGCTGTTTTTT. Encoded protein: CSVRDFFANTGELFF.